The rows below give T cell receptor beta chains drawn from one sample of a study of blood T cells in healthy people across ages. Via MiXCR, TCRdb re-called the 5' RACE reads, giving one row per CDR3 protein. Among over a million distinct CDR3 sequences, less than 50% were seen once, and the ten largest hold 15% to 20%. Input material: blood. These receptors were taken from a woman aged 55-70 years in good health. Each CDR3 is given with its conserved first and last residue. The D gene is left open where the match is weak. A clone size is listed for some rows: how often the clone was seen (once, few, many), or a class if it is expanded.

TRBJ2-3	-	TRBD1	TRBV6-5	CASSYSRGQGHRTDTQYF	TGTGCCAGCAGTTACTCCCGAGGACAGGGACACCGCACAGATACGCAGTATTTT
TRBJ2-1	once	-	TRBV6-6	CASSRQGEGNYNEQFF	TGTGCCAGCAGCAGGCAGGGTGAGGGGAATTACAATGAGCAGTTCTTC
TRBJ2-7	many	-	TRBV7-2	CASSPRPLVSYEQYF	TGTGCCAGCAGCCCCCGCCCTCTAGTAAGCTACGAGCAGTACTTC
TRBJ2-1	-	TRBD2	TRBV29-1	CSVDLAGGGYHEQFF	TGCAGCGTTGACCTAGCGGGAGGAGGCTACCATGAGCAGTTCTTC
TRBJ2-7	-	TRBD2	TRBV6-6	CASSYIGGNYEQYF	TGTGCCAGCAGTTACATCGGGGGGAACTACGAGCAGTACTTC
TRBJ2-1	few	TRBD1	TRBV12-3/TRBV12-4	CASRETGGSYNEQFF	TGTGCCAGCAGAGAGACAGGGGGCTCCTACAATGAGCAGTTCTTC
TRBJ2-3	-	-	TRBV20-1	CSASWAASTDTQYF	TGCAGTGCTTCCTGGGCTGCTAGCACAGATACGCAGTATTTT
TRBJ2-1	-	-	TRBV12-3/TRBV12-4	CASNPAGLYNEQFF	TGTGCCAGCAACCCCGCGGGACTTTACAATGAGCAGTTCTTC
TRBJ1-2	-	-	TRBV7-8	CASSLGGRNANYGYTF	TGTGCCAGCAGCTTAGGCGGTAGGAACGCTAACTATGGCTACACCTTC
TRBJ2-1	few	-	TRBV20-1	CSARSNVRIHEQFF	TGCAGTGCTAGATCCAACGTCCGTATCCATGAGCAGTTCTTC
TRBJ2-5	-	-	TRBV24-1	CATSDPHSTWEQYF	TGTGCCACCAGTGACCCTCACTCCACATGGGAGCAGTACTTC
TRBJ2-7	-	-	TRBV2	CASRETGTASYEQYF	TGTGCCAGCAGGGAAACCGGGACGGCGTCCTACGAGCAGTACTTC
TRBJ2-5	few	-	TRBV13	CASSPRTEPQETQYF	TGTGCCAGCAGCCCTCGGACAGAACCTCAAGAGACCCAGTACTTC
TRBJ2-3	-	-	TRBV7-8	CASSLPNGNTDTQYF	TGTGCCAGCAGCTTACCGAATGGGAACACAGATACGCAGTATTTT
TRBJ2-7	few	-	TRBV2	CANGGGNEQYF	TGTGCCAACGGAGGGGGGAACGAGCAGTACTTC
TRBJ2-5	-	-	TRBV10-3	CAISEDSGILETQYF	TGTGCCATCAGTGAGGATTCGGGGATTTTGGAGACCCAGTACTTC
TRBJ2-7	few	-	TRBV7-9	CASSPVLALHEQYF	TGTGCCAGCAGCCCAGTCCTAGCGCTCCACGAGCAGTACTTC
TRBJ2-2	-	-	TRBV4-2	CASSPREDTGELFF	TGTGCCAGCAGCCCTCGCGAGGACACCGGGGAGCTGTTTTTT
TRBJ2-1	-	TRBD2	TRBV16	CASSHPKGGLVGERFF	TGTGCCAGCAGCCACCCCAAGGGGGGACTAGTTGGTGAGCGGTTCTTC
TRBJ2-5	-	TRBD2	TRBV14	CANSQRPPLAVYNEQYF	TGTGCCAACAGCCAGAGGCCCCCACTAGCGGTCTACAATGAGCAGTACTTC
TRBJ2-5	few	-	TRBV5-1	CASSLVAAQRETQYF	TGCGCCAGCAGCTTGGTGGCAGCTCAGAGAGAGACCCAGTACTTC
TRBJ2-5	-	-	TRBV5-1	CASSLMGNQETQYF	TGCGCCAGCAGCTTGATGGGGAATCAAGAGACCCAGTACTTC
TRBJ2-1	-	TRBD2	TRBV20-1	CSARVVSGGPLNEQFF	TGCAGTGCTAGAGTGGTTAGCGGGGGACCCCTCAATGAGCAGTTCTTC
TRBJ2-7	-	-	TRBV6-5	CATQVGAYEQYF	TGTGCCACCCAGGTGGGAGCTTACGAGCAGTACTTC
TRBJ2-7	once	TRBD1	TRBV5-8	CAGSRDRGLGSYEQYF	TGTGCCGGAAGCCGGGACAGGGGGCTTGGTTCCTACGAGCAGTACTTC
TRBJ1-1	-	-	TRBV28	CASSFQTLGQEAFF	TGTGCCAGCAGTTTCCAGACCCTAGGACAGGAAGCTTTCTTT
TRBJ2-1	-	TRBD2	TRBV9	CASSVASGRRDYNEQFF	TGTGCCAGCAGCGTAGCCAGCGGGAGAAGGGACTACAATGAGCAGTTCTTC
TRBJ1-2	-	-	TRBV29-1	CSVEAGTQGTF	TGCAGCGTTGAGGCCGGGACTCAGGGCACCTTC
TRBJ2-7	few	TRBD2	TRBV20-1	CSARPPTSGNYEQYF	TGCAGTGCTAGGCCTCCCACTAGCGGGAACTACGAGCAGTACTTC
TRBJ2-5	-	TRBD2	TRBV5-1	CASSSPDSGQRSSWQETQYF	TGCGCCAGCAGCTCCCCGGATAGCGGGCAAAGATCATCCTGGCAAGAGACCCAGTACTTC
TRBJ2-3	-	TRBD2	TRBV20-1	CSASMGLADTQYF	TGCAGTGCTAGCATGGGACTAGCGGATACGCAGTATTTT